One and the same sample provided the 25 T cell receptor beta chains below, sequenced in a study of T cell repertoires in cytomegalovirus infection. TCRdb re-analysed the reads in MiXCR, keeping a single row per CDR3 protein. Of approximately 320,000 distinct CDR3 sequences in the sample, more than 8% were seen once. The sample taken for sequencing was PBMCs. Source of these receptors: a human donor in good health (CMV status not recorded). Some clones in this sample may be carry-over from other donors' samples.

The table lists this clonotype with a few counts. The V call is TRBV18, the J call TRBJ1-1; no clear D. The V gene's germline CDR1 is KGHSH and CDR2 LQKENI. The CDR3 is 14 residues long. V lost 6 bases and J 7 bases, leaving 18 bases between the germline ends. CDR3 sequence: CASSPDGRTVEAFF. CDR3 DNA sequence: TGTGCCAGCTCCCCAGACGGGCGGACCGTTGAAGCTTTCTTT.

At least ten counts were recorded for this clonotype. The chain recombines TRBV7-2 with TRBJ2-7, with 10 bases fitting TRBD1. Per the germline V gene, CDR1 is SGHTA and CDR2 is FQGNSA. The CDR3 loop spans 16 amino acids. V lost 5 bases and J lost 6; bases outside the gene matches: 13. The chain's CDR3 is CASSNIQTGGIREQYF. The CDR3 DNA sequence: TGTGCCAGCAGCAATATTCAGACAGGGGGCATCCGCGAGCAGTACTTC. The full variable domain, its missing parts supplied by reference TRBV7-2 and TRBJ2-7, is GAGVSQSPSNKVTEKGKDVELRCDPISGHTALYWYRQSLGQGLEFLIYFQGNSAPDKSGLPSDRFSAERTGGSVSTLTIQRTQQEDSAVYLCASSNIQTGGIREQYFGPGTRLTVT.

This clonotype was counted at least ten times. The chain is built from TRBV12-3 or TRBV12-4 and TRBJ2-2; D might be TRBD1 (5 bases). V shed 2 bases and J shed 6 bases, with 7 bases lying between them. This CDR3 comprises 13 residues. CDR3 residues: CASSLRGPGELFF. DNA for the CDR3: TGTGCCAGCAGTTTAAGGGGCCCCGGGGAGCTGTTTTTT.

This clonotype has a handful of counts. The chain couples TRBV10-1 to TRBJ2-1; TRBD2 matches at 7 bases. V was pared by 3 bases and J by 6 bases, with 5 bases of the junction left unmatched. CDR3 length equals 14 residues. CDR1 is WNHNN and CDR2 is SYGVQD in the germline V gene (reference sequence). As DNA, the CDR3 is TGCGCCAGCAGTGATCGAGCGGGACGCAATGAGCAGTTCTTC. Its protein is CASSDRAGRNEQFF.

The chain is built from TRBV11-2 and TRBJ2-5, with a tentative D call TRBD1 (5 bases). The CDR3 covers 16 residues. V was clipped by 4 bases and J by 0 bases, with 15 bases between them. Germline V gives CDR1 SGHAT, CDR2 FQNNGV. The CDR3 is CASSSLGPTYQETQYF. The DNA for the CDR3 is TGTGCCAGCAGCTCATTGGGGCCAACGTACCAAGAGACCCAGTACTTC. The full variable domain, its missing parts supplied by reference TRBV11-2 and TRBJ2-5, is EAGVAQSPRYKIIEKRQSVAFWCNPISGHATLYWYQQILGQGPKLLIQFQNNGVVDDSQLPKDRFSAERLKGVDSTLKIQPAKLEDSAVYLCASSSLGPTYQETQYFGPGTRLLVL.

The CDR3 nucleotides are TGTGCCAGCAGTTACAACATAGGACTAGCGGGACGGAACACCGGGGAGCTGTTTTTT. It is translated as CASSYNIGLAGRNTGELFF. The chain links TRBV6-2 or TRBV6-3 to TRBJ2-2, with TRBD2 matching 12 bases. This CDR3 has 19 residues. The germline CDR1 and CDR2 sequences are MNHEY and SVGEGT. The ends lost 2 bases at V and 1 base at J; junction bases unmatched: 8.

This clonotype was seen a few times. The rearrangement uses TRBV12-3 or TRBV12-4 and TRBJ1-6, with D tentatively TRBD1 (6 bases). The V end lost 5 bases, the J end lost 7 bases, and 9 bases lay between the germline ends. The CDR3 is made up of 13 amino acids. The CDR3 spells CASSGGQNSPLHF. CDR3 coding DNA: TGTGCCAGCAGTGGTGGACAGAATTCACCCCTCCACTTT.

The chain is built from TRBV28 and TRBJ2-7, with 9 bases matching TRBD1. CDR1 and CDR2 from the germline V gene are MDHEN and SYDVKM. Losses at the gene ends were 7 bases for V and 1 base for J; bases not matched to a gene: 5. This CDR3 spans 14 amino acids. CDR3 bases: TGTGCCAGCACCAGGACAGGGGTATCCTACGAGCAGTACTTC. It yields the protein CASTRTGVSYEQYF.

This clonotype was seen repeatedly, ten times or more. CDR3 sequence reads: CASSLFRYEKLFF. CDR3 in DNA: TGTGCCAGCAGTTTGTTCCGATACGAAAAACTGTTTTTT. J is TRBJ1-4 and V is TRBV12-3 or TRBV12-4, with D unresolved. There are 13 residues in the CDR3. Trimming stripped 3 bases from V and 8 bases from J, with 10 bases between.

This clonotype appeared many times. This chain uses TRBV27 with TRBJ2-7; unclear D gene. This CDR3 region has 10 residues. Per the germline V gene, CDR1 is MNHEY and CDR2 is SMNVEV (reference sequence). V gave up 8 bases and J gave up 3 bases, with 5 bases separating them. This CDR3 reads CASGDYEQYF. The CDR3 DNA reads as TGTGCCAGCGGGGACTACGAGCAGTACTTC.

The gene calls are TRBV11-2 and TRBJ2-6; D is possibly TRBD1 (6 bases). CDR1 is SGHAT, CDR2 FQNNGV, per germline. Trimming removed 3 bases at V and 0 bases at J, with 12 bases between. This CDR3 is 17 amino acids long. Here the CDR3 DNA reads TGTGCCAGCAGCTTGAAAGGACAGACCTCTGGGGCCAACGTCCTGACTTTC. Its protein product is CASSLKGQTSGANVLTF.

This chain joins TRBV29-1 and TRBJ1-2, with a weak D call TRBD1 (6 bases). This CDR3 region has 12 residues. Germline V gene sequence: CDR1 SQVTM, CDR2 ANQGSEA. Between the trimmed V and J ends, which lost 6 bases and 8 bases, there was a span of 16 bases. The CDR3 nucleotides read TGCAGCGTCTCACAGGGACCTGGGGGCTACACCTTC. Residues: CSVSQGPGGYTF.

Only a few counts were recorded for this clonotype. The chain employs TRBV28 and TRBJ2-6, with D unclear. The CDR3 covers 18 residues. Looked up from germline, CDR1 is MDHEN and CDR2 is SYDVKM. V lost 3 bases and J 2 bases, leaving 17 bases between the germline ends. This chain's CDR3 is CASSLVGLSPPGANVLTF. The CDR3 DNA follows: TGTGCCAGCAGTTTGGTCGGGTTATCCCCACCTGGGGCCAACGTCCTGACTTTC.

At least ten counts were recorded for this clonotype. The chain has TRBV7-2 and TRBJ1-6, with D hard to call. Trimming cost V 3 bases and J 9 bases, with 3 bases left between them. Germline lookup yields CDR1 SGHTA and CDR2 FQGNSA. The length of the CDR3 is 11 residues. The chain's CDR3 is CASSLSSPLHF. As DNA, the CDR3 is TGTGCCAGCAGCTTGTCTTCACCCCTCCACTTT. Combining the CDR3 with reference TRBV7-2 and TRBJ1-6 gives the whole variable domain GAGVSQSPSNKVTEKGKDVELRCDPISGHTALYWYRQSLGQGLEFLIYFQGNSAPDKSGLPSDRFSAERTGGSVSTLTIQRTQQEDSAVYLCASSLSSPLHFGNGTRLTVT.

This clonotype was detected many times. The V and J genes are TRBV12-3 or TRBV12-4 and TRBJ2-2; no firm D call. CDR3 length equals 15 residues. Deletions cut 0 bases from V and 7 bases from J, with 12 bases between. The CDR3, as DNA: TGTGCCAGCAGTTTAGCTGGACCACTGGGCGGGGAGCTGTTTTTT. Translation: CASSLAGPLGGELFF.

The chain is built from TRBV11-1 and TRBJ2-2; D is ambiguous. From germline, CDR1 is SGHAT and CDR2 FQDESV (reference sequence). The V end lost 7 bases, the J end lost 1 base, and 13 bases lay between the germline ends. CDR3 length: 15 amino acids. CDR3 in amino acids: CASIAHSGNTGELFF. CDR3 bases: TGTGCCAGCATCGCTCATTCCGGGAACACCGGGGAGCTGTTTTTT.

This clonotype was detected many times. The chain links TRBV4-2 to TRBJ1-1; 7 positions agree with TRBD1. With 4 bases clipped from V and 6 bases from J, the junction kept 8 bases outside the gene matches. Germline V gene sequence: CDR1 LGHNA, CDR2 YNFKEQ. This CDR3 region has 14 residues. The CDR3 is CASSRAGRGPEAFF. In DNA form, the CDR3 reads TGTGCCAGCAGCCGGGCAGGTAGGGGGCCTGAAGCTTTCTTT.

This clonotype was seen more than once but under ten times. The CDR3 sequence is CSARDGGGYEQYF. The DNA for the CDR3 is TGCAGTGCTAGAGATGGGGGAGGTTACGAGCAGTACTTC. J is TRBJ2-7 and V is TRBV20-1; tentative D call: TRBD2 (6 bases). The CDR3 length is 13 residues. In germline, CDR1 is DFQATT, CDR2 SNEGSKA (reference sequence). V lost 0 bases and J lost 4, with 10 bases in between.

This clonotype occurred a few times. The gene calls are TRBV9 and TRBJ1-2; no definite D call. CDR1 and CDR2 from the germline V gene are SGDLS and YYNGEE. Trimming left V 3 bases short and J 6 bases short, with 6 bases between. This CDR3 is built from 11 residues. This CDR3 is CASSARDGYTF. The CDR3 DNA reads TGTGCCAGCAGCGCGCGGGATGGCTACACCTTC.

This clonotype occurred a few times. V usage is TRBV7-2 and J usage is TRBJ2-6, with 11 nucleotides matching TRBD2. There are 18 residues in the CDR3. V lost 4 bases to trimming and J lost 2 bases; unmatched junction nucleotides: 7. Germline V gene sequence: CDR1 SGHTA, CDR2 FQGNSA. Here the CDR3 reads CASSWLAGGRAGANVLTF. DNA for the CDR3: TGTGCCAGCAGCTGGTTAGCGGGGGGGCGCGCTGGGGCCAACGTCCTGACTTTC.

The V call is TRBV4-3, the J call TRBJ2-3, with 11 bases fitting TRBD2. V lost 4 bases and J lost 2; bases outside the gene matches: 5. In germline, CDR1 is LGHNA, CDR2 YSLEER. The CDR3 is 16 amino acids. The CDR3 sequence is CASSRQGLADTDTQYF. CDR3 nucleotides: TGCGCCAGCAGCCGCCAGGGACTAGCGGACACAGATACGCAGTATTTT.

This clonotype has a handful of counts. The chain has TRBV7-8 and TRBJ2-7; no firm D call. Germline V gives CDR1 SGHVS, CDR2 FQNEAQ. CDR3 size: 11 residues. The germline V and J ends were trimmed by 4 bases and 6 bases, with 7 bases remaining between them. CDR3 sequence reads: CASSSYPEQYF. The DNA for the CDR3 is TGTGCCAGCAGCTCATATCCCGAGCAGTACTTC.

This clonotype was detected only once. The CDR3: CASSWTSTDTQYF. Here the CDR3 DNA reads TGTGCCAGCAGCTGGACTAGCACAGATACGCAGTATTTT. V usage is TRBV5-4 and J usage is TRBJ2-3; weak D call: TRBD2 (5 bases). Germline values: CDR1 SGHNT, CDR2 YYREEE (reference sequence). V lost 3 bases, J lost 0 bases, and 5 bases lay in between. This CDR3 comprises 13 residues. The full variable domain, its missing parts supplied by reference TRBV5-4 and TRBJ2-3, is ETGVTQSPTHLIKTRGQQVTLRCSSQSGHNTVSWYQQALGQGPQFIFQYYREEENGRGNFPPRFSGLQFPNYSSELNVNALELDDSALYLCASSWTSTDTQYFGPGTRLTVL.

In its sample, this clonotype was seen many times. This chain connects TRBV7-2 to TRBJ2-7; D remains unclear. This CDR3 contains 12 residues. The germline V gene encodes CDR1 SGHTA and CDR2 FQGNSA. V lost 3 bases, J lost 7 bases, and 10 bases lay in between. DNA for the CDR3: TGTGCCAGCAGCTTTGGCACCGGTGAGCAGTACTTC. This codes for CASSFGTGEQYF.

This clonotype was observed many times. The chain carries TRBV7-6 and TRBJ2-1; 10 bases fit TRBD1. Germline CDR1 is SGHVS and CDR2 is FNYEAQ. This CDR3 contains 16 residues. J was trimmed by 5 bases and V by 4 bases; bases with no gene match: 8. For the CDR3, the DNA is TGTGCCAGCAGCTCGACACCGGGACAGGGGAACAATGAGCAGTTCTTC. Translating gives CASSSTPGQGNNEQFF.